The entry below gives a single T cell receptor (beta chain) sequence along with its context. As yet, its antigen is unknown. This specimen belongs to a study of glioma-infiltrating T cells after dendritic cell vaccination. The time point denotes: after dendritic cell vaccination, including at tumor progression/relapse. Only patients with spare fresh-frozen tumor and over two years of follow-up were included. All glioblastoma patients lacked an isocitrate dehydrogenase mutation. Trimming cost V 1 base and J 4 bases; bases outside gene matches: 2. The CDR3 has 15 residues. Germline-derived CDR1 and CDR2 are SEHNR and FQNEAQ (reference sequence). The PCR used 60 V beta and 13 J beta primers. TCRdb keeps only in-frame clones here, not all; method: immunoSEQ multiplex PCR. The repertoire holds 72,000 or so clones, with around nine tenths as singletons. Study-wide points: The cohort had few patients with full blood and tumor sets.

This TCR was recovered from a human donor with glioblastoma. The sequencing here drew on blood, taken after dendritic cell vaccination. This chain links TRBV7-9 with TRBJ2-3; 10 nucleotides match TRBD2. CDR3 amino acids: CASSLDLAGADTQYF. CDR3 DNA sequence: TGTGCCAGCAGCTTAGACCTAGCGGGAGCAGATACGCAGTATTTT.